These T cell receptor beta chains were read from a single sample in a study of T cell changes during pregnancy in multiple sclerosis. TCRdb keeps only in-frame clones here, not all; method: immunoSEQ multiplex PCR. Of about 40,000 clones in the sample, roughly 90% are singletons; the top ten hold 7.5% to 10%. The sample consisted of CD8+ T cells from peripheral blood mononuclear cells, taken before pregnancy. All receptors derive from a female donor with multiple sclerosis, enrolled in a pregnancy study. Each CDR3 is given with its conserved first and last residue. A D gene is named only where the DNA matches it firmly.

d_gene	j_gene	v_gene	CDR3aa
-	TRBJ2-1	TRBV10-3	CAISELGEHLSYNEQFF
-	TRBJ2-2	TRBV6-5	CASSSRQTNTGELFF
-	TRBJ1-1	TRBV7-9	CASSFGTEAFF
-	TRBJ2-1	TRBV27	CASSLGRNNEQFF
TRBD1	TRBJ2-7	TRBV5-4	CASSLSRGSYEQYF
TRBD1	TRBJ2-7	TRBV2	CASSQPGQGIYEQYF
TRBD1	TRBJ2-7	TRBV2	CASTTRDRVYEQYF
-	TRBJ2-1	TRBV2	CASSETTTRNEQFF
-	TRBJ2-7	TRBV11-3	CASSRGDEQYF
TRBD2	TRBJ2-1	TRBV13	CASSPGTSGKYNEQFF
TRBD1	TRBJ1-2	TRBV28	CASSLTGDYGYTF
TRBD1	TRBJ2-7	TRBV4-3	CASNQVTGGSYEQYF
-	TRBJ1-1	TRBV27	CASSLYGGDTEAFF
-	TRBJ2-7	TRBV2	CASTLADSYEQYF
-	TRBJ2-5	TRBV7-2	CASSLITDPSQETQYF
-	TRBJ1-1	TRBV2	CASGVIKDRSGTEAFF
-	TRBJ2-5	TRBV28	CASSLYGSETQYF
-	TRBJ1-2	TRBV16	CASSHTGKDGYTF
-	TRBJ1-3	TRBV23-1	CASSYRNGNTIYF
TRBD2	TRBJ2-1	TRBV6-4	CASSDSSAGGGDEQFF
TRBD1	TRBJ2-4	TRBV11-2	CASSRTGNNIQYF
TRBD1	TRBJ2-4	TRBV28	CASRVGTGRKNIQYF
TRBD1	TRBJ2-7	TRBV4-2	CASSQETGQGAYEQYF
-	TRBJ2-7	TRBV2	CASILYEQYF
-	TRBJ1-1	TRBV7-3	CASSLIAGTEAFF
TRBD2	TRBJ2-7	TRBV7-6	CASSLEPSGSSEQYF
-	TRBJ2-2	TRBV7-9	CASSLLTGQTGELFF
TRBD2	TRBJ2-5	TRBV7-9	CASSLELAGVETQYF
-	TRBJ2-7	TRBV27	CASSLLAGEQYF
TRBD2	TRBJ2-5	TRBV28	CASSLEEGLAGGSSYQETQYF
-	TRBJ2-5	TRBV5-8	CASSLGMEETQYF
TRBD2	TRBJ2-1	TRBV5-8	CASSLPPRLAGNNEQFF
TRBD2	TRBJ2-1	TRBV7-9	CASSSLAGGSYNEQFF
-	TRBJ2-7	TRBV29-1	CSVASGTGHREKYF
TRBD1	TRBJ1-2	TRBV27	CASSLQGQWGYTF
TRBD2	TRBJ2-1	TRBV13	CASSALAGEQFF
TRBD1	TRBJ2-2	TRBV6-1	CASKPGTGNTGELFF
TRBD1	TRBJ2-7	TRBV28	CASSSRQGRLEQYF
-	TRBJ2-7	TRBV28	CASSLMGADEQYF
-	TRBJ1-1	TRBV9	CASSVGHANTEAFF
-	TRBJ2-4	TRBV15	CATSRLRANQGGIQYF
TRBD1	TRBJ1-5	TRBV13	CASSLGQGGNQPQHF
TRBD1	TRBJ1-4	TRBV7-9	CASSSDLRDRDVGEKLFF
-	TRBJ2-3	TRBV27	CASSLVYTDTQYF
-	TRBJ1-2	TRBV6-5	CASSPTADNYGYTF
-	TRBJ1-3	TRBV30	CAWSVATPGNTIYF
-	TRBJ2-3	TRBV19	CASSIADSLLDTQYF
-	TRBJ2-3	TRBV28	CASTGQLPDTQYF
-	TRBJ2-2	TRBV28	CASSWSGTGELFF
TRBD2	TRBJ2-3	TRBV28	CASSLTTSGSTDTQYF
-	TRBJ2-3	TRBV7-9	CASSLRGSGNTDTQYF